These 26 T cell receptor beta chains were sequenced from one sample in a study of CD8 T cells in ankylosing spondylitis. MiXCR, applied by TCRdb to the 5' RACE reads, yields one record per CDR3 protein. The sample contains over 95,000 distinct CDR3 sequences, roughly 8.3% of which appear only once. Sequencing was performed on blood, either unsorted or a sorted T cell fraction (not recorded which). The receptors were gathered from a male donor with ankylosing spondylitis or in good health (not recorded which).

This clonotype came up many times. The CDR3 region is CASSQFSYEQYF. CDR3 bases: TGTGCCAGCAGCCAGTTTAGCTATGAGCAGTACTTC. V is TRBV3-1 and J is TRBJ2-7, with no clear D. The CDR3 is 12 residues long. The V end was cut by 3 bases, the J end by 7 bases, with 10 bases between. Germline CDR1 and CDR2: LGHDT and YNNKEL (reference sequence).

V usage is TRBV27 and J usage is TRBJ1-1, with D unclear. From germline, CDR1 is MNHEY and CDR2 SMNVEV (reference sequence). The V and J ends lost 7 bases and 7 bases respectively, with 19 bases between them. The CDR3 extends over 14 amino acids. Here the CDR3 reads CASTQLGRVGEAFF. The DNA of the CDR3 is TGTGCCAGCACCCAGCTCGGGCGGGTGGGTGAAGCTTTCTTT.

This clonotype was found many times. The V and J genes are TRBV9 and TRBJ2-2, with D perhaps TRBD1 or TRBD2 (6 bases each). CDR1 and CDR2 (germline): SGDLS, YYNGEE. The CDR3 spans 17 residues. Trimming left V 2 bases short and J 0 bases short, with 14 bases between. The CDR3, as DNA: TGTGCCAGCAGCGTGGCGTCCGGGGGCGCGAACACCGGGGAGCTGTTTTTT. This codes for CASSVASGGANTGELFF.

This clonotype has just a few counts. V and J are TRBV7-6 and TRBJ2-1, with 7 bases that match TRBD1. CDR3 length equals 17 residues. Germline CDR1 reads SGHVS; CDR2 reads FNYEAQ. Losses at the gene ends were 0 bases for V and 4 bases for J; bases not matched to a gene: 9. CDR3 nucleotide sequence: TGTGCCAGCAGCTTAGCGATGTGGACAGGACCTTACAATGAGCAGTTCTTC. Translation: CASSLAMWTGPYNEQFF.

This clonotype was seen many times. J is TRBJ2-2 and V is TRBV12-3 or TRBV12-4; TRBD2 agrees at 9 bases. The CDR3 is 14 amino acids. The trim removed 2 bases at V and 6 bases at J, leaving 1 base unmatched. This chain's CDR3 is CASSLLAGAGELFF. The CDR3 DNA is TGTGCCAGCAGTTTATTAGCGGGAGCCGGGGAGCTGTTTTTT.

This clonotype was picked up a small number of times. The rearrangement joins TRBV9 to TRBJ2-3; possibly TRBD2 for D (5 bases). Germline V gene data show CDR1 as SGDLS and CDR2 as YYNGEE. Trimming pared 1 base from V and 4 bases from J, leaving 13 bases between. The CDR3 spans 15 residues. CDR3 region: CASSVTGNTPDTQYF. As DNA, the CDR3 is TGTGCCAGCAGCGTAACGGGGAACACCCCAGATACGCAGTATTTT.

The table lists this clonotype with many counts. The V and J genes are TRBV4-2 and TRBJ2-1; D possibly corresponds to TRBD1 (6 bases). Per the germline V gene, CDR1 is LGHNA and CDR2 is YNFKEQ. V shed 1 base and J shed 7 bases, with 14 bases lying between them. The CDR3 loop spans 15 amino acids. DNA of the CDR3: TGTGCCAGCAGCCAAGCTGGGGGCAATCTGAATGAGCAGTTCTTC. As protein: CASSQAGGNLNEQFF.

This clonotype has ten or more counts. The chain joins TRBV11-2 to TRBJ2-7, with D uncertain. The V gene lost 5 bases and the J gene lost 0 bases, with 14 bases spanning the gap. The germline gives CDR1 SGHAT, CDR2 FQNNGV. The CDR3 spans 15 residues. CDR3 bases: TGTGCCAGCAGCCCCTCGGTAGGCTACTCCTACGAGCAGTACTTC. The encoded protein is CASSPSVGYSYEQYF.

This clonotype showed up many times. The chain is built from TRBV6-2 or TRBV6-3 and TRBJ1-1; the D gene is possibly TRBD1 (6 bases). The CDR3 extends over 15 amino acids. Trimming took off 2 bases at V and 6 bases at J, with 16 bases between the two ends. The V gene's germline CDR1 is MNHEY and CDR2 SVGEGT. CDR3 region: CASSYLQGKGPEAFF. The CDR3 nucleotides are TGTGCCAGCAGTTACCTCCAGGGGAAGGGACCTGAAGCTTTCTTT.

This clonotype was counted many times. CDR3 DNA: TGCAGCGTCCACGAGGGTTACTATGGCTACACCTTC. Translating gives CSVHEGYYGYTF. The chain combines TRBV29-1 with TRBJ1-2; D uncertain. Trimming removed 6 bases from V and 3 bases from J, with 11 bases in between. This CDR3 comprises 12 residues. Germline values: CDR1 SQVTM, CDR2 ANQGSEA.

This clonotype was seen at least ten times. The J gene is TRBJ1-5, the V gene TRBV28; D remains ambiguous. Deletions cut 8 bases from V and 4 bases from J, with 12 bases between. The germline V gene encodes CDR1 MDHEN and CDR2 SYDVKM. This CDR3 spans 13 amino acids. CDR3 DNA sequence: TGTGCCAGCTTCACCAGAGGAAATCAGCCCCAGCATTTT. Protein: CASFTRGNQPQHF. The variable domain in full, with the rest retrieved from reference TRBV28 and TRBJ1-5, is DVKVTQSSRYLVKRTGEKVFLECVQDMDHENMFWYRQDPGLGLRLIYFSYDVKMKEKGDIPEGYSVSREKKERFSLILESASTNQTSMYLCASFTRGNQPQHFGDGTRLSIL.

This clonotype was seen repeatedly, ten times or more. Here the CDR3 reads CASGQGREQYF. As DNA, the CDR3 is TGTGCCAGTGGACAGGGGAGAGAGCAGTACTTC. This chain links TRBV6-2 or TRBV6-3 with TRBJ2-7, with TRBD1 identical over 9 bases. With 9 bases clipped from V and 7 bases from J, the junction kept 4 bases outside the gene matches. Germline CDR1 is MNHEY and CDR2 is SVGEGT. The length of the CDR3 is 11 residues.

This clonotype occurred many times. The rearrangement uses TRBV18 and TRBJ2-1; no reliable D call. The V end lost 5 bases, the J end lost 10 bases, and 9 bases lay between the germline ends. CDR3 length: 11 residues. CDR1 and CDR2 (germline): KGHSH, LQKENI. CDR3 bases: TGTGCCAGCTCAGCCCTCAAGGAGCAGTTCTTC. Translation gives CASSALKEQFF. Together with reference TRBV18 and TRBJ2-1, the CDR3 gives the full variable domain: NAGVMQNPRHLVRRRGQEARLRCSPMKGHSHVYWYRQLPEEGLKFMVYLQKENIIDESGMPKERFSAEFPKEGPSILRIQQVVRGDSAAYFCASSALKEQFFGPGTRLTVL.

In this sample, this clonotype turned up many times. The CDR3: CASSPALRAATEAFF. The CDR3 region has the DNA TGCGCCAGCAGCCCAGCGCTTAGGGCAGCGACTGAAGCTTTCTTT. V and J are TRBV4-3 and TRBJ1-1, with D hard to call. The CDR3 is 15 amino acids. Trimming cost V 4 bases and J 5 bases, with 17 bases left between them. Germline V lookup: CDR1 LGHNA, CDR2 YSLEER.

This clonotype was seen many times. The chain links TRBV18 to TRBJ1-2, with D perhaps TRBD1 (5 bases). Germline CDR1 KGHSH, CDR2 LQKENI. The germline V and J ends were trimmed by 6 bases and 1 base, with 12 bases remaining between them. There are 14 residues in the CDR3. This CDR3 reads CASSTGGVNYGYTF. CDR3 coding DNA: TGTGCCAGCTCGACTGGGGGAGTTAACTATGGCTACACCTTC. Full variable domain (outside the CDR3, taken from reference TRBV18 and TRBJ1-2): NAGVMQNPRHLVRRRGQEARLRCSPMKGHSHVYWYRQLPEEGLKFMVYLQKENIIDESGMPKERFSAEFPKEGPSILRIQQVVRGDSAAYFCASSTGGVNYGYTFGSGTRLTVV.

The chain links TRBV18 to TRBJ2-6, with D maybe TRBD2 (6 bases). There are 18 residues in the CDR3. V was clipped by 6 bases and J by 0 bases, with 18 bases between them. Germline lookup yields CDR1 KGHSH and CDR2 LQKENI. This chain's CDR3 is CASSRLEKKVSGANVLTF. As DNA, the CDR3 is TGTGCCAGCTCCCGACTAGAGAAGAAGGTCTCTGGGGCCAACGTCCTGACTTTC.

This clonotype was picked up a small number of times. The CDR3 region is CASSPLFSGSYEQYF. The CDR3 DNA is TGTGCCAGCAGCCCCCTCTTTAGCGGGAGTTACGAGCAGTACTTC. This rearrangement joins TRBV7-2 to TRBJ2-7, with 9 bases matching TRBD2. The length of the CDR3 is 15 residues. V trimming: 5 bases; J trimming: 4 bases; junction bases outside the gene matches: 9. Germline CDR1 reads SGHTA; CDR2 reads FQGNSA. The full variable domain, its missing parts supplied by reference TRBV7-2 and TRBJ2-7, is GAGVSQSPSNKVTEKGKDVELRCDPISGHTALYWYRQSLGQGLEFLIYFQGNSAPDKSGLPSDRFSAERTGGSVSTLTIQRTQQEDSAVYLCASSPLFSGSYEQYFGPGTRLTVT.

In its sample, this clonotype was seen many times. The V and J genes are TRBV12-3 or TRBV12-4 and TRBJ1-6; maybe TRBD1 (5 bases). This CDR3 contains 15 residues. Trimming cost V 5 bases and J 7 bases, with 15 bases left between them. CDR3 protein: CASSPPGTVNSPLHF. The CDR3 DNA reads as TGTGCCAGCAGTCCACCCGGGACCGTCAATTCACCCCTCCACTTT.

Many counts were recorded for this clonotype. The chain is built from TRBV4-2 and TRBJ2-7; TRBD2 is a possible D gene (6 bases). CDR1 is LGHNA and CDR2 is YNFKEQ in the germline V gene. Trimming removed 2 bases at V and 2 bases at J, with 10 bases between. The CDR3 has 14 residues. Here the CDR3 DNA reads TGTGCCAGCAGCCAACTAGCGCTTACCTACGAGCAGTACTTC. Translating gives CASSQLALTYEQYF.

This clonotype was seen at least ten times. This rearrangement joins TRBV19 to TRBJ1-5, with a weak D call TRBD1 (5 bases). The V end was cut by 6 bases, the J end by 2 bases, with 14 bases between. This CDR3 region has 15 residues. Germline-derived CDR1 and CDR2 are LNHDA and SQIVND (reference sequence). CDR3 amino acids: CASRVPSGGNQPQHF. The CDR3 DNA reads TGTGCCAGTAGAGTTCCTTCGGGGGGCAATCAGCCCCAGCATTTT.

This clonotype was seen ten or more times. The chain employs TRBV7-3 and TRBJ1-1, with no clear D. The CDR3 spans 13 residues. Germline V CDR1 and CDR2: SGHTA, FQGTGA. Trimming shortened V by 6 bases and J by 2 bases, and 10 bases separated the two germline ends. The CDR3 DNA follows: TGTGCCAGCAGATTTGGGCTCAACACTGAAGCTTTCTTT. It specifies CASRFGLNTEAFF.

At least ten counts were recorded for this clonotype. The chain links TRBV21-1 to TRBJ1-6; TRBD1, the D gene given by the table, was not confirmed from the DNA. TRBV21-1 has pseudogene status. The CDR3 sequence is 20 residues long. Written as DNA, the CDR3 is TGTGCCAGCCCAGGTGGGAGCCGGACAGGGCAGGCTAGCTATAATTCACCCCTCCACTTT. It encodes CASPGGSRTGQASYNSPLHF.

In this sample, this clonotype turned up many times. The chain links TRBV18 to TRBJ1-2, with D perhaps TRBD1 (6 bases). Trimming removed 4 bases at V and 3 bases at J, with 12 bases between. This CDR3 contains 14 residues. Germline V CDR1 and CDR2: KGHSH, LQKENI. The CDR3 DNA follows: TGTGCCAGCTCACAAGAACAGGGCGACTATGGCTACACCTTC. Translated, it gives CASSQEQGDYGYTF.

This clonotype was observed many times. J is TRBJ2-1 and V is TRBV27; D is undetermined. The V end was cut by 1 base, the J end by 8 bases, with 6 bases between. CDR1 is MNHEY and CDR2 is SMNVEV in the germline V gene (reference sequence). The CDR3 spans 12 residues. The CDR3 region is CASSLFVDEQFF. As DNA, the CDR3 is TGTGCCAGCAGTTTATTTGTCGATGAGCAGTTCTTC.

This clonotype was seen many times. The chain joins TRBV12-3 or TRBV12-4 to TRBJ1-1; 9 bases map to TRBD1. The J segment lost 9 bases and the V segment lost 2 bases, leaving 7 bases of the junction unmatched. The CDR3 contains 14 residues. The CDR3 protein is CASSLREGQGQAFF. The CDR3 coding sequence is TGTGCCAGCAGTTTAAGGGAGGGACAGGGCCAAGCTTTCTTT.

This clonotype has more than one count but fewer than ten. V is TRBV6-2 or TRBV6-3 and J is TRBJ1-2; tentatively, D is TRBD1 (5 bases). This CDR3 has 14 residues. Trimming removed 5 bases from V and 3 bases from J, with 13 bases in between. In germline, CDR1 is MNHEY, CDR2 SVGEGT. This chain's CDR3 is CASSLEQAYYGYTF. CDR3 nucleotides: TGTGCCAGCAGTCTAGAACAGGCATACTATGGCTACACCTTC.